Sequencing of this T cell receptor beta chain was carried out in a study of blood T cell repertoires in COVID-19. Study at large: Samples of COVID-19 (acute and convalescent) were obtained from the United States, Italy and Spain. The analysed material was cDNA or gDNA that came from T cells, B-cell-depleted T cells, or PBMCs.

In the original processing: Estimation of nucleated cell counts relied on the amplification of reference gene primers. The repertoire was sequenced with immunoSEQ multiplex PCR; TCRdb's copy has only in-frame clones and lacks some. Clonal size and the V and J genes are those of that table, whereas D and trimming came from the DNA. The table includes approximately 300,000 clones, about nine tenths detected once. From germline, CDR1 is SGHNT and CDR2 YYREEE (reference sequence). CDR3 length equals 15 residues. The V gene lost 4 bases and the J gene lost 0 bases, with 13 bases spanning the gap. This clonotype was sampled from a woman aged 45-65 years who had recovered from COVID-19. The chain couples TRBV5-4 to TRBJ1-1; D gene unclear. The sample was peripheral blood. The CDR3 spells CASSPPAGMNTEAFF. The CDR3 DNA reads as TGTGCCAGCAGCCCCCCAGCAGGAATGAACACTGAAGCTTTCTTT.